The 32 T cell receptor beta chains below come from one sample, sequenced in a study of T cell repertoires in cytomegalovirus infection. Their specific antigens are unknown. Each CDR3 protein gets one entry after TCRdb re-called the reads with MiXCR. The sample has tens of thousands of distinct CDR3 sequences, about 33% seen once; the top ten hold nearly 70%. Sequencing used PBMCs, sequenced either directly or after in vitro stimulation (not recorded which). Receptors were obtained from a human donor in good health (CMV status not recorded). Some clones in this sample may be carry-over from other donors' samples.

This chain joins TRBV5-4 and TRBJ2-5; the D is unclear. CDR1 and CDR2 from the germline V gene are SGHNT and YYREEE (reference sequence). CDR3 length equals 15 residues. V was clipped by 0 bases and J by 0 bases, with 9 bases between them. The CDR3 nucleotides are TGTGCCAGCAGCTTGGGACTGGGGTACCAAGAGACCCAGTACTTC. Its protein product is CASSLGLGYQETQYF.

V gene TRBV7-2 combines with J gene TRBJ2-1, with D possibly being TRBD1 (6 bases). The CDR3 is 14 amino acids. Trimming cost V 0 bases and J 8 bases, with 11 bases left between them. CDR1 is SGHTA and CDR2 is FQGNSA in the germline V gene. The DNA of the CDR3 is TGTGCCAGCAGCTTAGCTGGTGGGGGCTATGAGCAGTTCTTC. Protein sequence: CASSLAGGGYEQFF.

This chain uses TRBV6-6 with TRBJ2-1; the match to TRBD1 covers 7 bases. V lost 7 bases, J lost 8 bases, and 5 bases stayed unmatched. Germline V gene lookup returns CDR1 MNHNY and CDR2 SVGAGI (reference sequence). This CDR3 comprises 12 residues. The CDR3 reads CASTDRVHEQFF. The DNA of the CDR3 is TGTGCCAGCACTGACAGGGTTCATGAGCAGTTCTTC.

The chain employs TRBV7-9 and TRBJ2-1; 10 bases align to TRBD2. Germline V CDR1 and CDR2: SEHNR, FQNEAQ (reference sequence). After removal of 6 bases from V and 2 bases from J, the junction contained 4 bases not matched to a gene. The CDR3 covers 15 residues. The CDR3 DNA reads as TGTGCCAGCAGTAGTAGCGGGGGGACCTACAATGAGCAGTTCTTC. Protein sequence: CASSSSGGTYNEQFF. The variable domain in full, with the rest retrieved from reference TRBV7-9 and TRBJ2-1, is DTGVSQNPRHKITKRGQNVTFRCDPISEHNRLYWYRQTLGQGPEFLTYFQNEAQLEKSRLLSDRFSAERPKGSFSTLEIQRTEQGDSAMYLCASSSSGGTYNEQFFGPGTRLTVL.

CDR3 DNA: TGCAGTGGGGGGGTAGGCGACTATGGCTACACCTTC. It yields the protein CSGGVGDYGYTF. V and J are TRBV20-1 and TRBJ1-2, with D tentatively TRBD1 (5 bases). Trimming left V 7 bases short and J 3 bases short, with 12 bases between. The V gene's germline CDR1 is DFQATT and CDR2 SNEGSKA (reference sequence). This CDR3 comprises 12 residues.

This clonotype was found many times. The CDR3 loop reads CASSLVAGRYNEQFF. In DNA form, the CDR3 reads TGTGCCAGCAGCTTAGTTGCGGGGAGGTACAATGAGCAGTTCTTC. This sequence joins TRBV7-8 and TRBJ2-1; D is perhaps TRBD2 (6 bases). This CDR3 is 15 amino acids long. The V gene's germline CDR1 is SGHVS and CDR2 FQNEAQ. The ends were cut back, 1 base at V and 4 bases at J, with 11 bases in the middle.

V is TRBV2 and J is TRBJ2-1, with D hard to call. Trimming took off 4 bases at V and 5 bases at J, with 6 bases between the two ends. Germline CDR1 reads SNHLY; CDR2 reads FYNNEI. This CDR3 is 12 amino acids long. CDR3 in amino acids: CASSGGNNEQFF. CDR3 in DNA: TGTGCCAGCAGTGGGGGAAACAATGAGCAGTTCTTC.

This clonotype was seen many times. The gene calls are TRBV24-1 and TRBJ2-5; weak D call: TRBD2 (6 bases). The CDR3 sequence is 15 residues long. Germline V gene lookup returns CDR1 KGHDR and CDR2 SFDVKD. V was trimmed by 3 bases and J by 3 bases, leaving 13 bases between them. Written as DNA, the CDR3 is TGTGCCACCAGTGATGGGCGGGATAGCAAAGAGACCCAGTACTTC. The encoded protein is CATSDGRDSKETQYF.

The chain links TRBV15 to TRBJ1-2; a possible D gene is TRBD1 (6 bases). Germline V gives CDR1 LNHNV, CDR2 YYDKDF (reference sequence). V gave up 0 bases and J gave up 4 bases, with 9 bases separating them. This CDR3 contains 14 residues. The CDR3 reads CATSREAGVYGYTF. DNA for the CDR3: TGTGCCACCAGCAGAGAGGCAGGGGTCTATGGCTACACCTTC.

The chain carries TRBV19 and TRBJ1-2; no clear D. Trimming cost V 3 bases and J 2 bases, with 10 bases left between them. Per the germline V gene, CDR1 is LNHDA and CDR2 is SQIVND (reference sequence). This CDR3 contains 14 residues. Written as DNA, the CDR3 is TGTGCCAGTAGTATTCGGACCGAGAACTATGGCTACACCTTC. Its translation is CASSIRTENYGYTF.

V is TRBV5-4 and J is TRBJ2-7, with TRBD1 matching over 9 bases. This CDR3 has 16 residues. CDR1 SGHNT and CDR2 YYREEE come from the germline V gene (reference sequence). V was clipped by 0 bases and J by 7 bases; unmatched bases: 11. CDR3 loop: CASSLARGTGSSEQYF. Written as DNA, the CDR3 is TGTGCCAGCAGCTTGGCCCGGGGGACAGGGTCGAGTGAGCAGTACTTC.

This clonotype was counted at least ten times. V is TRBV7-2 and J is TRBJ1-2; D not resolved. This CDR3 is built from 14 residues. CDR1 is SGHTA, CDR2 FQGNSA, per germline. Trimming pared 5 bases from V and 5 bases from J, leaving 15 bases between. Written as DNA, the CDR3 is TGTGCCAGCAGCCCCCACCGGGGAGGGTATGGCTACACCTTC. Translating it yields CASSPHRGGYGYTF.

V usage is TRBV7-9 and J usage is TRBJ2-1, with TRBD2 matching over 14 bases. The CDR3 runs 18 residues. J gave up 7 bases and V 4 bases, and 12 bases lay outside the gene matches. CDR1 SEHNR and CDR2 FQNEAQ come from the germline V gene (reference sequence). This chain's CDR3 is CASSSGLAGGALGNEQFF. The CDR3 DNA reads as TGTGCCAGCAGCTCAGGACTAGCGGGAGGAGCTTTGGGTAATGAGCAGTTCTTC.

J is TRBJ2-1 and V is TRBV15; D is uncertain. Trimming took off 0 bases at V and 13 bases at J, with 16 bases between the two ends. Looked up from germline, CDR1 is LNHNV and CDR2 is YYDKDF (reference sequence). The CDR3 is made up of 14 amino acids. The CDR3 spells CATSRESRHWGQFF. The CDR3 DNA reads TGTGCCACCAGCAGAGAGTCGCGCCACTGGGGACAGTTCTTC.

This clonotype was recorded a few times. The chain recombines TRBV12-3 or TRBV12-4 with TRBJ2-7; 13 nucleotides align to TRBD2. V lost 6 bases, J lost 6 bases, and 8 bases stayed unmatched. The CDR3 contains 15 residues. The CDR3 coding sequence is TGTGCCAGCAGGGGAAGGACTAGCGGGAGTTCCGAGCAGTACTTC. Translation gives CASRGRTSGSSEQYF.

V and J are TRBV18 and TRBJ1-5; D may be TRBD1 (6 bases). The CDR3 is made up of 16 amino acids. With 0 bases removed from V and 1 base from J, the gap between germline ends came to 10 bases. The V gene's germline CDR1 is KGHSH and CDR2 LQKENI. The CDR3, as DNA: TGTGCCAGCTCACCACCCTCAGGGGCCAGCAATCAGCCCCAGCATTTT. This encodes CASSPPSGASNQPQHF.

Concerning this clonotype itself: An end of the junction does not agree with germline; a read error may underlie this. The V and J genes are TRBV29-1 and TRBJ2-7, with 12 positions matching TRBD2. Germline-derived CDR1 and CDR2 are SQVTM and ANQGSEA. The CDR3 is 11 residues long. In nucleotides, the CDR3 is TGCAGCGCGGGACTAGCGGGTGCGATGGACTTC. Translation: CSAGLAGAMDF.

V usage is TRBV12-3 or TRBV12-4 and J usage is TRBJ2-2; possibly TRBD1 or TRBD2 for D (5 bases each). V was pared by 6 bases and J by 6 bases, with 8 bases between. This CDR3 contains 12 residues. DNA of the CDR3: TGTGCCAGCAGGAGGGGCGCCGGGGAGCTGTTTTTT. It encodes CASRRGAGELFF.

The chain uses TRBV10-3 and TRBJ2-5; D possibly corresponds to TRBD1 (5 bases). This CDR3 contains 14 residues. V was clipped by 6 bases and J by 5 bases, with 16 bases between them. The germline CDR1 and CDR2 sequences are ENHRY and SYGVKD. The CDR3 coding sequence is TGTGCCATCAGATTGGACACTTCCAGGGAGACCCAGTACTTC. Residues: CAIRLDTSRETQYF.

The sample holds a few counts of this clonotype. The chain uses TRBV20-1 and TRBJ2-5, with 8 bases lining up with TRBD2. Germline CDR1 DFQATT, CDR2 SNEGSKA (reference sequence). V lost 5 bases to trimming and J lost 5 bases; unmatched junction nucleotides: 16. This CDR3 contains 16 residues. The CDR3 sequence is CSALDPKLAVPETQYF. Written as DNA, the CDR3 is TGCAGTGCTTTGGACCCAAAACTAGCGGTACCGGAGACCCAGTACTTC.

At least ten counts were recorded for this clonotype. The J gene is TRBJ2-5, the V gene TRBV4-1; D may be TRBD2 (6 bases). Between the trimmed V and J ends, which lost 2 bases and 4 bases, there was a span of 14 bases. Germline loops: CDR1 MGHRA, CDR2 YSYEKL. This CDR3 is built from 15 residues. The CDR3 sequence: CASSQRRDWRETQYF. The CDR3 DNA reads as TGCGCCAGCAGCCAAAGGAGGGATTGGAGAGAGACCCAGTACTTC.

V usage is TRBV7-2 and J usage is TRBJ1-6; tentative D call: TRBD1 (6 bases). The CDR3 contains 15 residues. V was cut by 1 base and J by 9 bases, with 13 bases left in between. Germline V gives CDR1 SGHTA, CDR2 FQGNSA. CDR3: CASSLVGGLGSPLHF. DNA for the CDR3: TGTGCCAGCAGCTTAGTCGGGGGCTTGGGTTCACCCCTCCACTTT.

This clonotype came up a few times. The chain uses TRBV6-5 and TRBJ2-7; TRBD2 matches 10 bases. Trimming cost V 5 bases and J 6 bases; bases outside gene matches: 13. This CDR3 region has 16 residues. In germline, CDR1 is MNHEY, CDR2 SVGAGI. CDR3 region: CASSPRLAGDPGEQYF. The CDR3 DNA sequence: TGTGCCAGCAGTCCCCGTCTAGCGGGGGACCCGGGCGAGCAGTACTTC.

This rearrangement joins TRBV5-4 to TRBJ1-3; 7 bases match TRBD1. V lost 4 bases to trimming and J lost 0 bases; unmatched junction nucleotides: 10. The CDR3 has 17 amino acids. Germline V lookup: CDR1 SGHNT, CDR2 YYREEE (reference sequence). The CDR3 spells CASSPGGRLSSGNTIYF. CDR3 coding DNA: TGTGCCAGCAGCCCAGGGGGGAGACTCAGCTCTGGAAACACCATATATTTT.

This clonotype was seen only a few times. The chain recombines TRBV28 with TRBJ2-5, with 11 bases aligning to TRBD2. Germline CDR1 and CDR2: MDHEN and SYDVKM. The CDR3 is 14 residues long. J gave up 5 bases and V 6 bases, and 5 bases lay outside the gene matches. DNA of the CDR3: TGTGCCAGCAGGGCTAGCGGGGGGTACGAGACCCAGTACTTC. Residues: CASRASGGYETQYF. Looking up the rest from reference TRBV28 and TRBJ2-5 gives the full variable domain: DVKVTQSSRYLVKRTGEKVFLECVQDMDHENMFWYRQDPGLGLRLIYFSYDVKMKEKGDIPEGYSVSREKKERFSLILESASTNQTSMYLCASRASGGYETQYFGPGTRLLVL.

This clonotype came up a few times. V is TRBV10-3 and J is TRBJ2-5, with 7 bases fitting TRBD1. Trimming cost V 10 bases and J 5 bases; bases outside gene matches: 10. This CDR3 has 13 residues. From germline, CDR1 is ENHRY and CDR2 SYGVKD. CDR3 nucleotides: TGTGCCACCGCACTGACAGGGACGGAGACCCAGTACTTC. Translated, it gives CATALTGTETQYF.

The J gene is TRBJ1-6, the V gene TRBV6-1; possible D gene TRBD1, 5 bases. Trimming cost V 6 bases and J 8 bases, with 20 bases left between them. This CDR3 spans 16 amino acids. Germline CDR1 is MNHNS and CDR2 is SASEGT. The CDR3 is CASRMGSGTHYSPLHF. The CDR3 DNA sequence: TGTGCCAGCAGGATGGGTTCGGGGACGCACTATTCACCCCTCCACTTT.

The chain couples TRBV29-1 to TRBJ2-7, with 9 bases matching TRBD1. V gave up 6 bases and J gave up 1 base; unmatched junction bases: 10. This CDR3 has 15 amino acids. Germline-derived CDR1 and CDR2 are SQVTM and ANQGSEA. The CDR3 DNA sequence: TGCAGCGTGCGGGACAGGGTGGGAAAATCCTACGAGCAGTACTTC. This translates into CSVRDRVGKSYEQYF.

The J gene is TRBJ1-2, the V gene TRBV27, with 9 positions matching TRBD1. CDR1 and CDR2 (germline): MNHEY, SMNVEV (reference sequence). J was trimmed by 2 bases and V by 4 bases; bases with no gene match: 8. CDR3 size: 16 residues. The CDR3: CASSSRGQGSNYGYTF. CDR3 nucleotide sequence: TGTGCCAGCAGTTCTCGGGGACAGGGTTCCAACTATGGCTACACCTTC.

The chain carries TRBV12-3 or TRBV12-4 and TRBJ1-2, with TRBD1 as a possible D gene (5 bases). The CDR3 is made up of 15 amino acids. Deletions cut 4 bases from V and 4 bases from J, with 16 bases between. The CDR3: CASSYRQSQGYGYTF. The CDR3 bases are TGTGCCAGCAGTTATCGACAGTCGCAGGGCTATGGCTACACCTTC.

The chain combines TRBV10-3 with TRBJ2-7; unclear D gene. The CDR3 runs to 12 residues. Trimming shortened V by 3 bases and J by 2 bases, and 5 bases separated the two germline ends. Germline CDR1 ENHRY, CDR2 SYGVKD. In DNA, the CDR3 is TGTGCCATCAGTGACCGCACCTACGAGCAGTACTTC. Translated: CAISDRTYEQYF.

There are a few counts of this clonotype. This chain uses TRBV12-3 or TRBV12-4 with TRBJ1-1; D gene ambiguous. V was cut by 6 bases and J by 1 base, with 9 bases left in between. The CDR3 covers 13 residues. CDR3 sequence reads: CASRPPSNTEAFF. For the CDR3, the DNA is TGTGCCAGCAGACCCCCGTCGAACACTGAAGCTTTCTTT.